One and the same sample provided the 9 T cell receptor beta chains below, sequenced in a study of control samples from healthy donors and cancer patients. Data came from immunoSEQ multiplex PCR; TCRdb stores just in-frame clones and leaves some out. The sample has about 120,000 clones; approximately 94% are singletons. Sequences were obtained from blood. All receptors come from a man in his thirties or forties in good health.

The CDR3 DNA reads as TGCAGCGACCAGGGACAGGGGGGCACTGAAGCTTTCTTT. Residues: CSDQGQGGTEAFF. The V gene is TRBV29-1, the J gene TRBJ1-1, with 11 bases matching TRBD1. Germline CDR1 SQVTM, CDR2 ANQGSEA. V gave up 7 bases and J gave up 4 bases; unmatched junction bases: 5. The CDR3 consists of 13 residues.

The chain joins TRBV18 to TRBJ1-2, with 9 positions matching TRBD1. Looked up from germline, CDR1 is KGHSH and CDR2 is LQKENI. This CDR3 is built from 18 residues. V trimming: 4 bases; J trimming: 7 bases; junction bases outside the gene matches: 19. The CDR3 here is CASSRNRDREKGEAGYTF. CDR3 nucleotides: TGTGCCAGCTCACGCAACCGGGACAGGGAAAAGGGAGAGGCTGGCTACACCTTC.

In this sample, this clone turned up a few times. The chain is built from TRBV12-3 or TRBV12-4 and TRBJ1-1; D unresolved. The CDR3 extends over 12 amino acids. V lost 7 bases and J lost 4, with 10 bases in between. In DNA form, the CDR3 reads TGTGCCAGCACCTCCGAGACCACTGAAGCTTTCTTT. Its protein is CASTSETTEAFF.

The chain recombines TRBV29-1 with TRBJ1-1; perhaps TRBD1 as D (5 bases). V lost 3 bases and J lost 4, with 9 bases in between. There are 12 residues in the CDR3. Germline V gene sequence: CDR1 SQVTM, CDR2 ANQGSEA. The DNA of the CDR3 is TGCAGCGTTGAGGGGGAAGGCACTGAAGCTTTCTTT. Translation gives CSVEGEGTEAFF. Supplemented by reference TRBV29-1 and TRBJ1-1, the full variable domain reads SAVISQKPSRDICQRGTSLTIQCQVDSQVTMMFWYRQQPGQSLTLIATANQGSEATYESGFVIDKFPISRPNLTFSTLTVSNMSPEDSSIYLCSVEGEGTEAFFGQGTRLTVV.

The chain is built from TRBV6-2 or TRBV6-3 and TRBJ1-5; 10 bases are a match to TRBD1. The V gene's germline CDR1 is MNHEY and CDR2 SVGEGT. The CDR3 covers 17 residues. V trimming: 2 bases; J trimming: 6 bases; junction bases outside the gene matches: 10. CDR3 in amino acids: CASSYVQGRDRGQPQHF. DNA for the CDR3: TGTGCCAGCAGTTACGTCCAAGGGAGGGACAGGGGTCAGCCCCAGCATTTT.

The chain carries TRBV2 and TRBJ1-2, with 9 bases fitting TRBD1. The J segment lost 7 bases and the V segment lost 5 bases, leaving 5 bases of the junction unmatched. Germline loops: CDR1 SNHLY, CDR2 FYNNEI. The CDR3 runs to 13 residues. The CDR3 loop is CASSQQGAPGYTF. CDR3 coding DNA: TGTGCCAGCAGTCAACAGGGGGCGCCTGGCTACACCTTC.

V is TRBV27 and J is TRBJ1-1; D gene ambiguous. Germline V gives CDR1 MNHEY, CDR2 SMNVEV (reference sequence). The V and J ends lost 8 bases and 1 base respectively, with 11 bases between them. This CDR3 has 13 residues. Here the CDR3 DNA reads TGTGCCAGCGGGAGGGCTCCGAACACTGAAGCTTTCTTT. Its protein product is CASGRAPNTEAFF.

Here the CDR3 reads CASSVSGGVAYEQYF. CDR3 nucleotides: TGTGCCAGCAGCGTAAGCGGGGGGGTTGCCTACGAGCAGTACTTC. The chain uses TRBV9 and TRBJ2-7, with 10 bases that match TRBD2. This CDR3 contains 15 residues. CDR1 SGDLS and CDR2 YYNGEE come from the germline V gene. V dropped 1 base and J dropped 2; count of bases not matched to a gene: 3.

The chain combines TRBV19 with TRBJ1-3; TRBD1 agrees at 7 bases. The CDR3 runs 18 residues. Germline CDR1 reads LNHDA; CDR2 reads SQIVND (reference sequence). V dropped 2 bases and J dropped 0; count of bases not matched to a gene: 10. The CDR3 is CASSITRTGWASGNTIYF. The CDR3, as DNA: TGTGCCAGTAGTATAACCCGGACAGGTTGGGCCTCTGGAAACACCATATATTTT.